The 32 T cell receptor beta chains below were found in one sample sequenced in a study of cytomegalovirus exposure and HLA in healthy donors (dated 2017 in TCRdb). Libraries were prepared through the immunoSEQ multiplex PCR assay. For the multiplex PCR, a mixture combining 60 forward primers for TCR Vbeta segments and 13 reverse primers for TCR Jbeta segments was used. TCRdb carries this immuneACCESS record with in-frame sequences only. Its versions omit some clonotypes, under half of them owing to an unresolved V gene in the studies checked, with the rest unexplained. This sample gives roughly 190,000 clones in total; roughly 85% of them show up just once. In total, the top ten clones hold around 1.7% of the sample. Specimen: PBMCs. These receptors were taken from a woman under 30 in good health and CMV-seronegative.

Here the CDR3 DNA reads TGTGCCAGCATGGGAGAGCGGGGGACCTACGAGCAGTACTTC. Protein: CASMGERGTYEQYF. The chain uses TRBV6-5 and TRBJ2-7, with TRBD2 matching over 8 bases. Per the germline V gene, CDR1 is MNHEY and CDR2 is SVGAGI. CDR3 size: 14 residues. The ends lost 7 bases at V and 2 bases at J; junction bases unmatched: 7.

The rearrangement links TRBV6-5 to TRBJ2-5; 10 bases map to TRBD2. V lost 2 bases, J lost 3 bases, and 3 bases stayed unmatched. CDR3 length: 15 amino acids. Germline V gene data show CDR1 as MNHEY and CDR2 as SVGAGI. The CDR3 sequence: CASSYDGLAEETQYF. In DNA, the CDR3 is TGTGCCAGCAGTTACGACGGACTAGCGGAAGAGACCCAGTACTTC.

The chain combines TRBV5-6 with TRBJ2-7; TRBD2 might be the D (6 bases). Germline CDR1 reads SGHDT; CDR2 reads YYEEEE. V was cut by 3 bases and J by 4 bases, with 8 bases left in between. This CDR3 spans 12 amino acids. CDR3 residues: CASSSGVYEQYF. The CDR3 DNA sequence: TGTGCCAGCAGCTCGGGGGTGTACGAGCAGTACTTC. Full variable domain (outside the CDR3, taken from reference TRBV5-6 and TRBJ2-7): DAGVTQSPTHLIKTRGQQVTLRCSPKSGHDTVSWYQQALGQGPQFIFQYYEEEERQRGNFPDRFSGHQFPNYSSELNVNALLLGDSALYLCASSSGVYEQYFGPGTRLTVT.

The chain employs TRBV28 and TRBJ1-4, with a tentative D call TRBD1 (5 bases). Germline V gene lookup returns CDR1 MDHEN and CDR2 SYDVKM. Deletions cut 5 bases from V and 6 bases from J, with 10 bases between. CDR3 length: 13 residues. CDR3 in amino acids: CASSPDRDEKLFF. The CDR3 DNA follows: TGTGCCAGCAGTCCAGACAGAGATGAAAAACTGTTTTTT.

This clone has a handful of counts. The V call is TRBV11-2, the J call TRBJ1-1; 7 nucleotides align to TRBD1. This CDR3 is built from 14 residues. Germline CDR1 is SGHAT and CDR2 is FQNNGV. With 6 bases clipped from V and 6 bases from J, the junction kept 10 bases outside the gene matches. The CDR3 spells CASRTFQGVSEAFF. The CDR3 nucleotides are TGTGCCAGCAGGACCTTCCAGGGGGTCTCTGAAGCTTTCTTT.

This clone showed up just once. CDR3 in amino acids: CAWRITGAEQYF. CDR3 DNA sequence: TGTGCCTGGAGAATAACAGGGGCCGAGCAGTACTTC. The chain carries TRBV30 and TRBJ2-7; 7 bases fit TRBD1. V gave up 3 bases and J gave up 6 bases; unmatched junction bases: 5. The CDR3 spans 12 residues. Germline V gives CDR1 GTSNPN, CDR2 SVGIG (reference sequence).

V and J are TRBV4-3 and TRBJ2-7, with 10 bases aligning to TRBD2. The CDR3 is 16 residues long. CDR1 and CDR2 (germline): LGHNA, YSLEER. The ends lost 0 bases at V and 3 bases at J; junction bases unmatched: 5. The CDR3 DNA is TGCGCCAGCAGCCAAGACGGGACTAGCGAATACTACGAGCAGTACTTC. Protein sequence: CASSQDGTSEYYEQYF.

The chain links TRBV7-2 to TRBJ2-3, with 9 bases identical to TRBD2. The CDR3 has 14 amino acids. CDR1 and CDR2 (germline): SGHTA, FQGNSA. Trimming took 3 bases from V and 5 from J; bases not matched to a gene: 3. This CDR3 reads CASSFAGGQDTQYF. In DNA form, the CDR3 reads TGTGCCAGCAGCTTTGCGGGAGGGCAAGATACGCAGTATTTT.

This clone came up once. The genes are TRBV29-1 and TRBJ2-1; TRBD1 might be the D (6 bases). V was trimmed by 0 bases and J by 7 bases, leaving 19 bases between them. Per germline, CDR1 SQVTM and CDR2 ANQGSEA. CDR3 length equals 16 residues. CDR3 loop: CSVEDPRQGRKNEQFF. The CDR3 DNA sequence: TGCAGCGTTGAAGATCCCCGCCAGGGGCGCAAGAATGAGCAGTTCTTC.

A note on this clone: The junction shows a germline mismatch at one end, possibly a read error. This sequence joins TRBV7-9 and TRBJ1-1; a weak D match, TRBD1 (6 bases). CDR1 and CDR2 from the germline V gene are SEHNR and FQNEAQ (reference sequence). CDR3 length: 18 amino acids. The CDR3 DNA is TGTTCCAGCAGCTTAGCGTGGGCTCAACAGGGAATGAACACTGAAGCTTTCTTT. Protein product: CSSSLAWAQQGMNTEAFF.

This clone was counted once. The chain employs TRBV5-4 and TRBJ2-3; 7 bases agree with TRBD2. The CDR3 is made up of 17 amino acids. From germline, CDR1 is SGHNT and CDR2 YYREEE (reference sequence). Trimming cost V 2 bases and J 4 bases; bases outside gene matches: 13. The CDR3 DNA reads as TGTGCCAGCAGCTTTGCTGGCAGGACTAGGCCCGCAGATACGCAGTATTTT. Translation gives CASSFAGRTRPADTQYF.

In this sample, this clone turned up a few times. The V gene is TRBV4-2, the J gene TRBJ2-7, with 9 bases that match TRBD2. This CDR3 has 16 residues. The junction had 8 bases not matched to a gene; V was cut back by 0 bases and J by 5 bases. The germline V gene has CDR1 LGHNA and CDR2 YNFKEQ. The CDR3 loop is CASSQDPGSGRNEQYF. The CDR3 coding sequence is TGTGCCAGCAGCCAAGATCCAGGGAGCGGGAGGAACGAGCAGTACTTC.

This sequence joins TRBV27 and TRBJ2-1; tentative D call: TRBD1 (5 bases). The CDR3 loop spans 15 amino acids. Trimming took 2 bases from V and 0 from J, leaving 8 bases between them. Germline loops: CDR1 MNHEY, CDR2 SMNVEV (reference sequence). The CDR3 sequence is CASSLGQGSYNEQFF. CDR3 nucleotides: TGTGCCAGCAGTTTAGGGCAGGGCTCCTACAATGAGCAGTTCTTC.

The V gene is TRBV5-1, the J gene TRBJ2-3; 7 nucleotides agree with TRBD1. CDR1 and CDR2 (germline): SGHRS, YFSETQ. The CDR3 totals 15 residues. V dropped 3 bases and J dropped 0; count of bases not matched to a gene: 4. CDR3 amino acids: CASSWPTGSTDTQYF. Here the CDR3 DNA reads TGCGCCAGCAGCTGGCCGACAGGGAGCACAGATACGCAGTATTTT.

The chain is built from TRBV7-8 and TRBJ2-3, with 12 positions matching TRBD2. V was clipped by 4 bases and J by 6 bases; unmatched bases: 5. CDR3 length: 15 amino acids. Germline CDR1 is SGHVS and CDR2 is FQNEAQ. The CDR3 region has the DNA TGTGCCAGCAGCTCTAGCGGGAGGGCCGTGGATACGCAGTATTTT. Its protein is CASSSSGRAVDTQYF.

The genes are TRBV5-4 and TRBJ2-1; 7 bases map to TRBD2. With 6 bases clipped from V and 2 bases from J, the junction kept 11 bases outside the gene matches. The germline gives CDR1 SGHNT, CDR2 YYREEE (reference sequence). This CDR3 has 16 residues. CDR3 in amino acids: CASKIRAGVAYNEQFF. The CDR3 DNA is TGTGCCAGCAAAATTAGGGCGGGAGTCGCCTACAATGAGCAGTTCTTC.

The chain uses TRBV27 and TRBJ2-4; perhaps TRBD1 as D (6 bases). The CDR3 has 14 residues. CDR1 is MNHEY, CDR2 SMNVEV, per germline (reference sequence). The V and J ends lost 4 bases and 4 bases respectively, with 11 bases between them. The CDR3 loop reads CASSSAGTKNIQYF. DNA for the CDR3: TGTGCCAGCAGTTCAGCCGGGACAAAAAACATTCAGTACTTC.

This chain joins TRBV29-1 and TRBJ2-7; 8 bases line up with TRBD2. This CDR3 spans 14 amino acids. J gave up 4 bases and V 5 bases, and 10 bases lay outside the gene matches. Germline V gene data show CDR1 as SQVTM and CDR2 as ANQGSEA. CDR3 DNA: TGCAGCGTTCCCGGCAGCGGGAGTTGGTACGAGCAGTACGTC. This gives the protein CSVPGSGSWYEQYV.

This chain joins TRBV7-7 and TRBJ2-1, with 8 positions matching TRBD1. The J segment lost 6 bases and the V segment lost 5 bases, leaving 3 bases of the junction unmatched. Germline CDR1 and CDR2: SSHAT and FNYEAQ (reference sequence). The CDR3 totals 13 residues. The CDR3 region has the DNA TGTGCCAGCAGCGTGGACAGGGTCAATGAGCAGTTCTTC. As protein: CASSVDRVNEQFF.

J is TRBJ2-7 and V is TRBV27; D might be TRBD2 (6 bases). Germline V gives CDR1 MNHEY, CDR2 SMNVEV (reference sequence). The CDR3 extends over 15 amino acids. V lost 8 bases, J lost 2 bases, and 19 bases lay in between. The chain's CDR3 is CASGLGREEPYEQYV. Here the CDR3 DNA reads TGTGCCAGCGGCTTGGGCAGGGAGGAACCCTACGAGCAGTACGTC.

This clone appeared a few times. Written as DNA, the CDR3 is TGCAGCGTCGAGAGCGGGAGAGGGTCCTACGAGCAGTACTTC. Translation: CSVESGRGSYEQYF. The chain combines TRBV29-1 with TRBJ2-7; 8 nucleotides match TRBD2. The CDR3 consists of 14 residues. The V segment lost 6 bases and the J segment 1 base; nucleotides outside the gene matches: 8. Germline CDR1 is SQVTM and CDR2 is ANQGSEA.

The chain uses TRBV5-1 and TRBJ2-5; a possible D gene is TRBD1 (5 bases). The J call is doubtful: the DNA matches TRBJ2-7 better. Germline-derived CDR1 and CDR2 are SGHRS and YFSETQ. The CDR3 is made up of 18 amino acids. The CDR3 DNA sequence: TGCGCCAGCAGCTTGAAGGGGTTCGGCGAGGCAGGGCCGTACGAGCAGTACTTC. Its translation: CASSLKGFGEAGPYEQYF.

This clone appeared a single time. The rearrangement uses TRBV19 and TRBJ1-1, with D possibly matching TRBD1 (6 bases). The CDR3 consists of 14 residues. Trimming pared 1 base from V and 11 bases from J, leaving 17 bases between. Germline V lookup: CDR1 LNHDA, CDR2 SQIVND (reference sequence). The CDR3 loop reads CASSIGRPQGHAFF. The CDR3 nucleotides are TGTGCCAGTAGTATAGGGAGGCCACAGGGACACGCTTTCTTT.

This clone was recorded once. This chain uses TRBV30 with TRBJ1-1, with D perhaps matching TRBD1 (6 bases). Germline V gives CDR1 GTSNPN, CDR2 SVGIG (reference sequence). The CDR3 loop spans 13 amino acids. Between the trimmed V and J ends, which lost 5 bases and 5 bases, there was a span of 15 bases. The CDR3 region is CAWDWVGATEAFF. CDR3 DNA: TGTGCCTGGGATTGGGTGGGGGCAACTGAAGCTTTCTTT.

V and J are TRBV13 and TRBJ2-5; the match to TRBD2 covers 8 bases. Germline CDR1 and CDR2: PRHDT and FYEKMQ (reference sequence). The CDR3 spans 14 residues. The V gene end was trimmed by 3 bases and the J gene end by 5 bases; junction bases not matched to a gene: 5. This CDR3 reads CASSLGTRMETQYF. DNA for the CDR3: TGTGCCAGCAGCTTGGGGACTAGGATGGAGACCCAGTACTTC. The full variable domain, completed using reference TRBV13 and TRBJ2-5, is AAGVIQSPRHLIKEKRETATLKCYPIPRHDTVYWYQQGPGQDPQFLISFYEKMQSDKGSIPDRFSAQQFSDYHSELNMSSLELGDSALYFCASSLGTRMETQYFGPGTRLLVL.

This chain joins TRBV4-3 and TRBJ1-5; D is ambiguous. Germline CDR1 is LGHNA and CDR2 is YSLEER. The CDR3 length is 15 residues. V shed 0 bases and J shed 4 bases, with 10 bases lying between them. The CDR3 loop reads CASSQDLGANQPQHF. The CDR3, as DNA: TGCGCCAGCAGCCAAGATCTGGGAGCAAATCAGCCCCAGCATTTT.

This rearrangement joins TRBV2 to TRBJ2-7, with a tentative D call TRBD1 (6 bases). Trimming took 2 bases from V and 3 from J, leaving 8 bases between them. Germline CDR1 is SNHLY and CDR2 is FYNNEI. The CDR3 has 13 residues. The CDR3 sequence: CASSEQDSYEQYF. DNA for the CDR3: TGTGCCAGCAGTGAACAGGACAGCTACGAGCAGTACTTC.

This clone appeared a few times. The CDR3 DNA sequence: TGTGCCATCAGTGAGCCGGGGGGGAGAGATACGCAGTATTTT. This translates into CAISEPGGRDTQYF. The V call is TRBV10-3, the J call TRBJ2-3; 8 positions match TRBD2. The CDR3 has 14 amino acids. J gave up 5 bases and V 2 bases, and 3 bases lay outside the gene matches. From germline, CDR1 is ENHRY and CDR2 SYGVKD.

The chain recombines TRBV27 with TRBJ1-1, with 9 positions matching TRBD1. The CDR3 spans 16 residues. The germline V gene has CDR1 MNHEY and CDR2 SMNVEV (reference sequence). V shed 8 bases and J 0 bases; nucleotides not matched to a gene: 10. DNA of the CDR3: TGTGCCAGCTTTCGGGACAGGGACCTCATGAACACTGAAGCTTTCTTT. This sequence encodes CASFRDRDLMNTEAFF.

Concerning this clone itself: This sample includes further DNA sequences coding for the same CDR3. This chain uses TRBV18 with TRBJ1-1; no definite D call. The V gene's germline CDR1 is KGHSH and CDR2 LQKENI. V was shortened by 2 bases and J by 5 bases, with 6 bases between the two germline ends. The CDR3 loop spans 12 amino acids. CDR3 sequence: CASSPGRTEAFF. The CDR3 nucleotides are TGTGCCAGCTCACCAGGGAGGACTGAAGCTTTCTTT.

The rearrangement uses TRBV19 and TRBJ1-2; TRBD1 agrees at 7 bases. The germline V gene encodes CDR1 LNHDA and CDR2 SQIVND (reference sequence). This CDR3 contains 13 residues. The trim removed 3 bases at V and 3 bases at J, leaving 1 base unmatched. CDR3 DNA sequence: TGTGCCAGTAGTATCGACAGGGACTATGGCTACACCTTC. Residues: CASSIDRDYGYTF.

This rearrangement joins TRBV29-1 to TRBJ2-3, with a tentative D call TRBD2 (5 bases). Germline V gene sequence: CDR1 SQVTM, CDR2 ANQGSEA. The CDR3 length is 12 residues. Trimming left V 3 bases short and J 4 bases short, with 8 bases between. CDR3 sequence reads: CSVDSGSDTQYF. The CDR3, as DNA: TGCAGCGTTGACTCGGGGTCAGATACGCAGTATTTT.